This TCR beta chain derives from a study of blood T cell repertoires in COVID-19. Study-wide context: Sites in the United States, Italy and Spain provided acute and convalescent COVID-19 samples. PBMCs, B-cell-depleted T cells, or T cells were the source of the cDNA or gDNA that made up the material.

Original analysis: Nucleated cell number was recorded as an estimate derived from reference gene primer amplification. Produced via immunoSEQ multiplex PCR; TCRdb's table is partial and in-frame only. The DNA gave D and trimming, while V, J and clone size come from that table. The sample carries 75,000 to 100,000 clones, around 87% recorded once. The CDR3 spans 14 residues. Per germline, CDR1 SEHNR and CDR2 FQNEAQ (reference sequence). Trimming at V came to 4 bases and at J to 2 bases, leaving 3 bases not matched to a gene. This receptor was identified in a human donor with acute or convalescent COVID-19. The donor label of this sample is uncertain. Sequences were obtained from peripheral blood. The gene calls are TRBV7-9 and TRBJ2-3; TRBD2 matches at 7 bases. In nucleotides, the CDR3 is TGTGCCAGCAGCTCGAGCGGGGTCACAGATACGCAGTATTTT. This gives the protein CASSSSGVTDTQYF.